One sample yielded the 11 T cell receptor beta chains listed below, sequenced in a study of T cell clonality in common variable immunodeficiency. Notes on the study in general: Common variable immunodeficiency TCR beta sequences reportedly had fewer deletions and N-nucleotide insertions.

Method: immunoSEQ multiplex PCR; TCRdb's copy keeps in-frame clones and lacks some. Singletons are absent from the sample, which has 5,700 or so clones. Antigen specificity for these receptors is unknown. The sequenced sample was peripheral blood mononuclear cells. The receptor source for this set is a human donor with common variable immunodeficiency.

With regard to this clone: The read terminates 3 residues ahead of where the CDR3 ends, so the germline J gene completes it. The chain is built from TRBV19 and TRBJ2-3, with no clear D. CDR1 is LNHDA and CDR2 is SQIVND in the germline V gene (reference sequence). Deletions cut 1 base from V and 2 bases from J, with 7 bases between. There are 14 residues in the CDR3. The CDR3 DNA, read in part, is TGTGCCAGTAGTATAGGCGGATACACAGATACG. Its translation is CASSIGGYTDT. The whole CDR3 is CASSIGGYTDTQYF.

Details on this clone: The read terminates 3 residues ahead of where the CDR3 ends, so the germline J gene completes it. This rearrangement joins TRBV5-1 to TRBJ2-1; D ambiguous. CDR3 length: 14 amino acids. Germline assignment: CDR1 SGHRS and CDR2 YFSETQ. Trimming took off 2 bases at V and 0 bases at J, with 6 bases between the two ends. The DNA read from the CDR3 is TGCGCCAGCAGCTTTGGTAGCTCCTACAATGAG. Protein: CASSFGSSYNE. The CDR3 reads in full as CASSFGSSYNEQFF.

Concerning this clone: The CDR3 extends 3 residues past the end of the read, so its final part is completed from the germline J gene. This sample also contains other DNA sequences that code for the same CDR3. The chain combines TRBV2 with TRBJ2-5, with D perhaps matching TRBD1 (7 bases). CDR1 and CDR2 from the germline V gene are SNHLY and FYNNEI. The CDR3 has 13 residues. The ends were cut back, 5 bases at V and 5 bases at J, with 12 bases in the middle. The part of the CDR3 DNA that was read is TGTGCCAGCAGTTACAGGGGAGGTGAGACC. Its translation is CASSYRGGET. The complete CDR3 sequence is CASSYRGGETQYF.

Concerning this clone: The observed sequence ends 3 residues before the CDR3 terminus, with the missing tail filled in from the germline J gene. The rearrangement links TRBV29-1 to TRBJ2-7, with TRBD1 matching 8 bases. From germline, CDR1 is SQVTM and CDR2 ANQGSEA. The CDR3 totals 12 residues. With 6 bases clipped from V and 4 bases from J, the junction kept 5 bases outside the gene matches. The DNA read from the CDR3 is TGCAGCGTGAATGACAGGGGTTACGAG. Translation: CSVNDRGYE. The full CDR3 reads CSVNDRGYEQYF.

In this sample, this clone turned up many times. The read terminates 3 residues ahead of where the CDR3 ends, so the germline J gene completes it. The chain joins TRBV5-5 to TRBJ2-1; D call uncertain. The CDR3 extends over 12 amino acids. Deletions cut 4 bases from V and 3 bases from J, with 5 bases between. CDR1 is SGHKS, CDR2 YYEKEE, per germline (reference sequence). CDR3 region: CASSIYYNEQFF. The DNA read from the CDR3 is TGTGCCAGCAGCATCTACTACAATGAG.

This clone showed up just a few times. Coverage ceases 3 residues before the CDR3 finishes, and the germline J gene fills in the end. This chain joins TRBV7-2 and TRBJ2-5, with no clear D. The CDR3 runs 12 residues. CDR1 and CDR2 from the germline V gene are SGHTA and FQGNSA. V lost 5 bases and J lost 5, with 9 bases in between. The covered CDR3 bases are TGTGCCAGCAGCCTCCCCAGTGAGACC. Translating it yields CASSLPSET. The whole CDR3 protein reads CASSLPSETQYF.

This clone was seen many times. Incomplete CDR3 DNA: TGTGCCAGTAGTCCCGAGAGGGGGTACACTGAA. Its translation: CASSPERGYTE. The complete CDR3 protein is CASSPERGYTEAFF. The chain carries TRBV19 and TRBJ1-1, with TRBD1 as a possible D gene (6 bases). Coverage ceases 3 residues before the CDR3 finishes, and the germline J gene fills in the end. Germline lookup yields CDR1 LNHDA and CDR2 SQIVND (reference sequence). V was cut by 5 bases and J by 3 bases, with 13 bases left in between. The CDR3 runs to 14 residues.

This clone was seen more than once but under ten times. The read ends 3 residues early relative to the CDR3; the germline J gene fills the gap. The chain recombines TRBV19 with TRBJ1-1; weak D call: TRBD1 (5 bases). The germline gives CDR1 LNHDA, CDR2 SQIVND (reference sequence). Trimming left V 9 bases short and J 4 bases short, with 15 bases between. This CDR3 comprises 13 residues. The part of the CDR3 DNA that was read is TGTGCCAGCCAGACAGAAAGGGGCACTGAA. This codes for CASQTERGTE. The whole CDR3 sequence is CASQTERGTEAFF.

The part of the CDR3 DNA that was read is TGTGCCAGCTCTCCCGCCGGGATGAGAGGGGGCGCGGGAAATGAG. This encodes CASSPAGMRGGAGNE. The entire CDR3 is CASSPAGMRGGAGNEQFF. The V call is TRBV18, the J call TRBJ2-1; D is perhaps TRBD1 (7 bases). The missing CDR3 end, 3 residues past where the read stops, is filled in from the germline J gene. This CDR3 has 18 residues. V lost 6 bases and J 7 bases, leaving 28 bases between the germline ends. The germline CDR1 and CDR2 sequences are KGHSH and LQKENI.

A few counts support this clone. The CDR3 is cut off 3 residues early in the read; its end comes from the germline J gene. This chain connects TRBV6-2 or TRBV6-3 to TRBJ1-1; D is undetermined. The V end was cut by 2 bases, the J end by 4 bases, with 11 bases between. Germline V gene sequence: CDR1 MNHEY, CDR2 SVGEGT. There are 14 residues in the CDR3. The CDR3 is CASSYEGMGTEAFF. The sequenced CDR3 bases are TGTGCCAGCAGTTACGAGGGCATGGGCACTGAA.

This clone was seen ten or more times. The CDR3 goes on 3 residues after the read ends, and that part is filled in from the germline J gene. The V call is TRBV29-1, the J call TRBJ2-7; a possible D gene is TRBD1 (6 bases). V was shortened by 6 bases and J by 3 bases, with 12 bases between the two germline ends. The germline V gene encodes CDR1 SQVTM and CDR2 ANQGSEA. This CDR3 comprises 12 residues. Partial CDR3 DNA: TGCAGCGTAGGGCAACAGGGCTACGAG. Translating it yields CSVGQQGYE. The full CDR3 sequence reads CSVGQQGYEQYF.